Here is one T cell receptor (beta chain) with its context. Its target is unknown. Noted treatment: roughly 10-day PBMC culture with coronavirus spike peptide pools or control peptides (ViraFEST assay). This sample stems from a study of vaccination and CD4 T cells after COVID-19. Study results and limitations: Clonotypes reactive to SARS-CoV-2 had a median that went up from 21 to 38, but not significantly.

Once obtained from cultured CD4+ T cells, the DNA was sequenced using the Oncomine TCR Beta short-read assay. In TCRdb, the PCR reads were re-called with MiXCR into one record per CDR3 protein. The sample lists 20,000 or so distinct CDR3 sequences, roughly three fifths occurring once. The TCR originated in a human donor who had recovered from COVID-19. Sequencing used CD4+ T cells from blood, cultured in vitro.

The CDR3 coding sequence is TGTGCCAGCAGCTTAGGTTCAGGGGCAGATAATTCACCCCTCCACTTT. The encoded protein is CASSLGSGADNSPLHF. The rearrangement links TRBV11-2 to TRBJ1-6, with a possible D match to TRBD1 (6 bases). The V gene lost 1 base and the J gene lost 5 bases, with 12 bases spanning the gap. Germline lookup yields CDR1 SGHAT and CDR2 FQNNGV. The CDR3 is made up of 16 amino acids.